The clone carrying this TCR beta chain was picked up one time. Its antigen is unknown. The data derive from a study of T cells after posttransplantation cyclophosphamide. General study points: Recipient CMV seropositivity and CMV reactivation strongly tracked TRB clonality. Tissue-infiltrating T cells from skin or gut overlapped little with blood T cells. Later post-transplant blood repertoires were often dominated by donor CD8+ memory clones.

Germline assignment: CDR1 LNHDA and CDR2 SQIVND (reference sequence). The CDR3 is made up of 15 amino acids. The V segment lost 10 bases and the J segment 4 bases; nucleotides outside the gene matches: 10. Profiling relied on immunoSEQ multiplex PCR, and the TCRdb table lists in-frame clones only, not all of them. This sample yields about 46,000 clones, of which 92% are seen a single time; around 2.9% belongs to the top ten. Material: PBMCs. The sequence came from a woman between 45 and 60 years old in good health and a related stem cell transplant donor. The chain has TRBV19 and TRBJ1-5; 10 nucleotides match TRBD1. CDR3 sequence reads: CATQPGQGINQPQHF. DNA of the CDR3: TGTGCCACTCAGCCGGGACAGGGGATTAATCAGCCCCAGCATTTT.